This is a list of T cell receptor beta chains from one sample in a study of T cells in Graves' hyperthyroidism and ophthalmopathy. TCRdb used MiXCR to reprocess the multiplex PCR reads, holding one entry per CDR3 protein. The sample records about 250,000 distinct CDR3 sequences, 20% to 25% being singletons. Sequencing was done on a sample of blood. The receptors derive from a man aged 30 to 45 with Graves' ophthalmopathy. CDR3s include the opening cysteine and the closing phenylalanine or tryptophan. The order of the fields is V gene, clone size, J gene, D gene, CDR3 DNA, CDR3 protein. D genes are given only for firm matches. The size entry is marked missing in some rows and otherwise reads once, few, many or a size class.

v_call: TRBV20-1; clone_size: once; j_call: TRBJ2-1; d_call: TRBD1; cdr3_nt: TGCAGTGCTAGATCCCGGACAGGGAGTTATGACAATGAGCAGTTCTTC; cdr3_aa: CSARSRTGSYDNEQFF
v_call: TRBV20-1; clone_size: -; j_call: TRBJ2-2; d_call: -; cdr3_nt: TGCAGTGCCCCCAGGTTGACAGGGAACACCGGGGAGCTGTTTTTT; cdr3_aa: CSAPRLTGNTGELFF
v_call: TRBV20-1; clone_size: once; j_call: TRBJ2-2; d_call: TRBD2; cdr3_nt: TGCAGTGCTCTTCGACTAGCAAGAAACACCGGGGAGCTGTTTTTT; cdr3_aa: CSALRLARNTGELFF
v_call: TRBV6-1; clone_size: few; j_call: TRBJ1-4; d_call: -; cdr3_nt: TGTGCCAGCAGCCGAGGCGGGCAGGGCGAAAAACTGTTTTTT; cdr3_aa: CASSRGGQGEKLFF
v_call: TRBV5-1; clone_size: -; j_call: TRBJ1-2; d_call: TRBD1; cdr3_nt: TGCGCCAGCAGCTTGTTGGCGTCGACAGGGGTGCATGGCTACACCTTC; cdr3_aa: CASSLLASTGVHGYTF
v_call: TRBV19; clone_size: few; j_call: TRBJ2-3; d_call: -; cdr3_nt: TGTGCCAGTAGTATACAAAGCGGGAGCACAGATACGCAGTATTTT; cdr3_aa: CASSIQSGSTDTQYF
v_call: TRBV2; clone_size: many; j_call: TRBJ2-1; d_call: TRBD2; cdr3_nt: TGTGCCAGCAGGGAGGGAGGGAGCGAAACCCTCAATGAGCAGTTCTTC; cdr3_aa: CASREGGSETLNEQFF
v_call: TRBV5-1; clone_size: -; j_call: TRBJ2-5; d_call: TRBD2; cdr3_nt: TGCGCCAGCAGCTTGGATAGCGGGAGTCTAGAGACCCAGTACTTC; cdr3_aa: CASSLDSGSLETQYF
v_call: TRBV20-1; clone_size: many; j_call: TRBJ2-3; d_call: -; cdr3_nt: TGCAGTGCTAGAGAAATAGCGGATAGCACAGATACGCAGTATTTT; cdr3_aa: CSAREIADSTDTQYF
v_call: TRBV20-1; clone_size: -; j_call: TRBJ2-1; d_call: -; cdr3_nt: TGCAGTGCTAGATCGGTCTTTGGTGGGAGGAATCCCTACAATGAGCAGTCCTTC; cdr3_aa: CSARSVFGGRNPYNEQSF
v_call: TRBV4-1; clone_size: few; j_call: TRBJ1-2; d_call: -; cdr3_nt: TGCGCCAGCAGCCGACCGACTGCGGAAATTGATGGCTACACCTTC; cdr3_aa: CASSRPTAEIDGYTF
v_call: TRBV5-1; clone_size: -; j_call: TRBJ2-7; d_call: -; cdr3_nt: TGCGCCAGCAGCTTAGGAGCAGGAATTTACGAGCAGTACTTC; cdr3_aa: CASSLGAGIYEQYF
v_call: TRBV6-1; clone_size: -; j_call: TRBJ1-6; d_call: -; cdr3_nt: TGTGCCAGCAGTGAGAAGGGGACGGGGGTTTCACCCCTCCACTTT; cdr3_aa: CASSEKGTGVSPLHF
v_call: TRBV7-2; clone_size: few; j_call: TRBJ2-7; d_call: -; cdr3_nt: TGTGCCAGCAGCTTAGGATGGGGGCGAGAGCAGTACTTC; cdr3_aa: CASSLGWGREQYF
v_call: TRBV2; clone_size: many; j_call: TRBJ1-2; d_call: -; cdr3_nt: TGTGCCAGCAAACCGGGAGGCTATGGCTACACCTTC; cdr3_aa: CASKPGGYGYTF